This TCR beta chain came from a study of CD8+ T cells in alopecia areata. Points from the study as a whole: Lesional scalp, notably in alopecia totalis/universalis, had clonality above that of normal scalp.

This clone appeared a few times. Its target is unknown. Specified treatment: oral pan-JAK inhibitor, 5-10 mg twice daily. Following RNA extraction, reverse transcription yielded cDNA that acted as the sequencing template. Some clones are missing from TCRdb's copy, which holds only in-frame ones; the method was immunoSEQ multiplex PCR. Of some 150,000 clones listed, approximately 80% are singletons. The clonotype comes from a human donor with alopecia areata. The input for sequencing was CD8+ T cells sorted from blood, taken at week 4, from a patient treated with tofacitinib.

CDR3 bases: TGTGCCAGCAGCCCGCAACTAGCGGGGGAAGGAGAGACCCAGTACTTC. Its translation is CASSPQLAGEGETQYF. The chain uses TRBV7-9 and TRBJ2-5, with 11 nucleotides matching TRBD2. The germline gives CDR1 SEHNR, CDR2 FQNEAQ (reference sequence). The CDR3 has 16 amino acids. With V trimmed by 5 bases and J by 4 bases, 9 bases remained unmatched. Full variable domain (missing parts from reference TRBV7-9 and TRBJ2-5): DTGVSQNPRHKITKRGQNVTFRCDPISEHNRLYWYRQTLGQGPEFLTYFQNEAQLEKSRLLSDRFSAERPKGSFSTLEIQRTEQGDSAMYLCASSPQLAGEGETQYFGPGTRLLVL.